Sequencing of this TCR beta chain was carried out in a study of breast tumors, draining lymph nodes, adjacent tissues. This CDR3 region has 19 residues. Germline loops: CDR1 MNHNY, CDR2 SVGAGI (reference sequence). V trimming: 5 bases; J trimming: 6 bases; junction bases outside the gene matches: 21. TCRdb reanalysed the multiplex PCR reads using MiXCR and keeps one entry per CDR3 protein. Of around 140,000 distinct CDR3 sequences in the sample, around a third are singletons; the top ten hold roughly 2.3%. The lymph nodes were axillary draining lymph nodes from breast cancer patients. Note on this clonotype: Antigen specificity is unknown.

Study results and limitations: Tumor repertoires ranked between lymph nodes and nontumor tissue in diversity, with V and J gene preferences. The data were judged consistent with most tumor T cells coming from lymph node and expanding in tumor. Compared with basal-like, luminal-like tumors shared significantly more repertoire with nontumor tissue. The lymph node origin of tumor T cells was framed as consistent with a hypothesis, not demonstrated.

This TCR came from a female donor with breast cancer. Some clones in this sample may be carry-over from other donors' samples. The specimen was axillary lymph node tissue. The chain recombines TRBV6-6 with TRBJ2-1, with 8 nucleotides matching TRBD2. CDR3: CASSHWTKTGGLVVNEQFF. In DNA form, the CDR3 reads TGTGCCAGCAGTCACTGGACCAAGACGGGGGGGCTAGTAGTCAATGAGCAGTTCTTC.